This entry is about one T cell receptor (beta chain). Its antigen remains unidentified. The CDR3 is 19 amino acids. V shed 1 base, J shed 5 bases, and the junction held 12 bases outside the gene matches. Germline V CDR1 and CDR2: SGHTA, FQGNSA. This sample stems from a study of shared clonotypes between healthy human individuals. Notes on the study in general: Larger estimated richness was generally recorded for naive subsets relative to memory subsets.

The run depth of the assay was deep. The assay was immunoSEQ multiplex PCR, and TCRdb's table has in-frame clones only and misses some. The sample contains about 610,000 clones, approximately 97% of which appear only once. The specimen sequenced was naive CD4+ T cells sorted from blood. Subset reported: CD45RA+ positively selected. This chain links TRBV7-2 with TRBJ2-2; 11 bases match TRBD2. The clonotype was recovered from a woman between 25 and 40 years old in good health. The CDR3 is CASSLERLAGGRGTGELFF. DNA for the CDR3: TGTGCCAGCAGCTTAGAAAGGCTAGCGGGAGGCCGAGGGACCGGGGAGCTGTTTTTT. The variable domain in full, with the rest retrieved from reference TRBV7-2 and TRBJ2-2, is GAGVSQSPSNKVTEKGKDVELRCDPISGHTALYWYRQSLGQGLEFLIYFQGNSAPDKSGLPSDRFSAERTGGSVSTLTIQRTQQEDSAVYLCASSLERLAGGRGTGELFFGEGSRLTVL.